The 26 T cell receptor beta chains reported below all come from one sample, sequenced in a study of control samples from healthy donors and cancer patients. Method: immunoSEQ multiplex PCR; TCRdb's copy keeps in-frame clones and lacks some. The repertoire includes 25,000 to 35,000 clones, more than 75% of them detected once, and 1.5% to 2% sits in the top ten. Sequencing was performed on PBMCs. The receptors were gathered from a woman aged 40 to 55 with lung cancer.

The chain recombines TRBV7-2 with TRBJ1-5; no firm D call. Germline loops: CDR1 SGHTA, CDR2 FQGNSA. V dropped 2 bases and J dropped 1 base, with 12 bases sitting between them. The CDR3 is 16 residues long. The CDR3 is CASSLWGGSSNQPQHF. CDR3 nucleotide sequence: TGTGCCAGCAGCTTATGGGGAGGGAGCAGCAATCAGCCCCAGCATTTT.

This sequence joins TRBV5-4 and TRBJ1-1; tentatively, D is TRBD1 (5 bases). Trimming stripped 2 bases from V and 7 bases from J, with 12 bases between. Per germline, CDR1 SGHNT and CDR2 YYREEE (reference sequence). CDR3 length: 13 residues. CDR3 DNA: TGTGCCAGCAGCTTATCCCGGGACGATGAAGCTTTCTTT. This codes for CASSLSRDDEAFF.

This clone was recorded a few times. The chain is built from TRBV3-1 (or the pseudogene TRBV3-2) and TRBJ1-1; 7 bases are shared with TRBD1. V dropped 1 base and J dropped 5; count of bases not matched to a gene: 7. Germline CDR1 and CDR2: LGHDT and YNNKEL (reference sequence). The length of the CDR3 is 15 residues. DNA for the CDR3: TGTGCCAGCAGCCAAGGACAGGGAGTAGGGACTGAAGCTTTCTTT. This gives the protein CASSQGQGVGTEAFF.

J is TRBJ1-1 and V is TRBV27; TRBD1 matches at 7 bases. Germline trimming cut 4 bases from V and 5 bases from J; bases unmatched to any gene: 7. Germline CDR1 MNHEY, CDR2 SMNVEV (reference sequence). This CDR3 has 14 residues. CDR3 region: CASSSPGGGTEAFF. CDR3 sequence (DNA): TGTGCCAGCAGTTCCCCAGGGGGGGGGACTGAAGCTTTCTTT.

CDR3 protein: CASSSIGTNIFDEQYF. The DNA for the CDR3 is TGTGCCAGTAGCTCAATCGGGACGAACATCTTCGACGAGCAGTACTTC. The rearrangement links TRBV19 to TRBJ2-7, with D perhaps TRBD1 or TRBD2 (5 bases each). Trimming pared 6 bases from V and 5 bases from J, leaving 23 bases between. Germline values: CDR1 LNHDA, CDR2 SQIVND (reference sequence). The CDR3 is 16 residues long.

The chain uses TRBV3-1 (or the pseudogene TRBV3-2) and TRBJ1-4, with D unclear. Per the germline V gene, CDR1 is LGHDT and CDR2 is YNNKEL (reference sequence). Between the trimmed V and J ends, which lost 2 bases and 7 bases, there was a span of 5 bases. CDR3 length: 12 residues. CDR3 sequence (DNA): TGTGCCAGCAGCCAATGGCCTGAAAAACTGTTTTTT. The encoded protein is CASSQWPEKLFF.

The chain uses TRBV28 and TRBJ2-7; D is uncertain. The CDR3 length is 15 residues. CDR1 is MDHEN, CDR2 SYDVKM, per germline. Trimming stripped 2 bases from V and 2 bases from J, with 13 bases between. CDR3 region: CASSLASNQAYEQYF. The DNA of the CDR3 is TGTGCCAGCAGTTTAGCGTCTAACCAAGCCTACGAGCAGTACTTC.

The CDR3 here is CASSLGGTLYEQYF. The CDR3 coding sequence is TGTGCCAGCAGTTTAGGCGGGACACTGTACGAGCAGTACTTC. The chain couples TRBV27 to TRBJ2-7, with D perhaps matching TRBD1 or TRBD2 (6 bases each). V lost 2 bases and J 4 bases, leaving 12 bases between the germline ends. This CDR3 is 14 amino acids long. Germline CDR1 and CDR2: MNHEY and SMNVEV (reference sequence).

The chain combines TRBV15 with TRBJ2-7; 10 nucleotides match TRBD2. The CDR3 contains 15 residues. Germline CDR1 reads LNHNV; CDR2 reads YYDKDF (reference sequence). Trimming cost V 0 bases and J 1 base; bases outside gene matches: 0. DNA of the CDR3: TGTGCCACCAGCAGAGATAGCGGGGGGTCCTACGAGCAGTACTTC. Translated: CATSRDSGGSYEQYF.

The J gene is TRBJ2-7, the V gene TRBV29-1; 11 bases map to TRBD1. The CDR3 runs to 16 residues. Germline loops: CDR1 SQVTM, CDR2 ANQGSEA. The V and J ends lost 2 bases and 2 bases, in that order; junction bases with no gene match: 8. The CDR3, as DNA: TGCAGCGTTGAAACGACCGGGACAGGGGGGACCTACGAGCAGTACTTC. Residues: CSVETTGTGGTYEQYF.

The J gene is TRBJ1-2, the V gene TRBV25-1; D uncertain. Germline lookup yields CDR1 MGHDK and CDR2 SYGVNS. This CDR3 spans 12 amino acids. V was clipped by 4 bases and J by 8 bases, with 11 bases between them. Here the CDR3 DNA reads TGTGCCAGCAGTGGGCTGAACAGAGGCTACACCTTC. It translates to CASSGLNRGYTF.

The V and J genes are TRBV14 and TRBJ1-1, with D possibly matching TRBD1 (5 bases). In germline, CDR1 is SGHDN, CDR2 FVKESK. The CDR3 runs to 14 residues. V shed 0 bases and J shed 4 bases, with 9 bases lying between them. DNA of the CDR3: TGTGCCAGCAGCCAAGAGGGGGGGGGCACTGAAGCTTTCTTT. Residues: CASSQEGGGTEAFF.

This clone has just one count. The chain combines TRBV7-9 with TRBJ2-3, with TRBD1 matching 10 bases. The germline CDR1 and CDR2 sequences are SEHNR and FQNEAQ (reference sequence). The trim removed 5 bases at V and 3 bases at J, leaving 11 bases unmatched. There are 17 residues in the CDR3. CDR3 residues: CASSQPGQGFRTDTQYF. The CDR3 nucleotides read TGTGCCAGCAGCCAACCGGGACAGGGGTTTCGTACAGATACGCAGTATTTT.

This clone has just a few counts. The genes are TRBV4-3 and TRBJ2-7; 10 bases map to TRBD2. From germline, CDR1 is LGHNA and CDR2 YSLEER. The CDR3 spans 16 residues. Losses at the gene ends were 0 bases for V and 4 bases for J; bases not matched to a gene: 6. The CDR3 bases are TGCGCCAGCAGCCAAGAAAAGCGGGGGGGCCGTTACGAGCAGTACTTC. This translates into CASSQEKRGGRYEQYF.

This clone is a singleton in its sample. The gene calls are TRBV2 and TRBJ1-2; possible D gene TRBD1, 5 bases. This CDR3 contains 12 residues. Germline CDR1 reads SNHLY; CDR2 reads FYNNEI. V gave up 6 bases and J gave up 7 bases, with 12 bases separating them. In DNA, the CDR3 is TGTGCCAGCAGGTCCAGGGAGGTTGGCTACACCTTC. It specifies CASRSREVGYTF.

The chain is built from TRBV11-2 and TRBJ1-2; possibly TRBD1 for D (6 bases). This CDR3 has 15 residues. Trimming stripped 5 bases from V and 3 bases from J, with 16 bases between. Germline V gene data show CDR1 as SGHAT and CDR2 as FQNNGV. This CDR3 is CASSPTGGAYYGYTF. In DNA, the CDR3 is TGTGCCAGCAGCCCCACCGGGGGGGCCTACTATGGCTACACCTTC.

The rearrangement uses TRBV5-5 and TRBJ1-1; tentatively, D is TRBD1 (6 bases). Germline V gene sequence: CDR1 SGHKS, CDR2 YYEKEE (reference sequence). The V and J ends lost 1 base and 3 bases respectively, with 19 bases between them. The CDR3 runs to 17 residues. The CDR3 protein is CASSLLGGGLGDTEAFF. In DNA, the CDR3 is TGTGCCAGCAGCTTGCTCGGGGGGGGCCTTGGTGACACTGAAGCTTTCTTT.

This chain uses TRBV7-9 with TRBJ2-1; 12 bases are shared with TRBD2. Germline V CDR1 and CDR2: SEHNR, FQNEAQ (reference sequence). The V segment lost 2 bases and the J segment 8 bases; nucleotides outside the gene matches: 10. The CDR3 extends over 17 amino acids. The CDR3, as DNA: TGTGCCAGCAGCTTACTTGCCGAACTAGCGGGGGGCTATGAGCAGTTCTTC. This codes for CASSLLAELAGGYEQFF.

The genes are TRBV6-5 and TRBJ1-1; a possible D gene is TRBD1 (6 bases). V was trimmed by 2 bases and J by 10 bases, leaving 17 bases between them. Looked up from germline, CDR1 is MNHEY and CDR2 is SVGAGI. This CDR3 comprises 14 residues. The CDR3 bases are TGTGCCAGCAGTTACCGGGGACAAGCTGGAGGAGCTTTCTTT. It codes for CASSYRGQAGGAFF.

The chain couples TRBV4-3 to TRBJ1-2; D is undetermined. This CDR3 is built from 13 residues. V dropped 1 base and J dropped 3 bases, with 6 bases sitting between them. Per germline, CDR1 LGHNA and CDR2 YSLEER. CDR3 bases: TGCGCCAGCAGCCAAGCTGTTTACTATGGCTACACCTTC. Translating gives CASSQAVYYGYTF.

V and J are TRBV5-4 and TRBJ1-4; TRBD1 might be the D (5 bases). This CDR3 has 15 amino acids. The germline CDR1 and CDR2 sequences are SGHNT and YYREEE (reference sequence). Trimming left V 4 bases short and J 2 bases short, with 12 bases between. The CDR3 loop reads CASSGQGKTNEKLFF. DNA of the CDR3: TGTGCCAGCAGCGGTCAGGGAAAGACTAATGAAAAACTGTTTTTT.

The chain couples TRBV4-2 to TRBJ1-1; 7 nucleotides align to TRBD1. This CDR3 has 14 residues. Trimming removed 0 bases from V and 7 bases from J; junction bases left unmatched: 5. Germline V gene lookup returns CDR1 LGHNA and CDR2 YNFKEQ. For the CDR3, the DNA is TGTGCCAGCAGCCAAGATGACAGGGCTAGTGAAGCTTTCTTT. Amino acid sequence: CASSQDDRASEAFF.

The chain uses TRBV4-2 and TRBJ1-1; possibly TRBD1 for D (5 bases). Deletions cut 0 bases from V and 8 bases from J, with 16 bases between. The CDR3 runs to 15 residues. Germline lookup yields CDR1 LGHNA and CDR2 YNFKEQ. The CDR3 spells CASSQDLGVTEEAFF. The CDR3 DNA is TGTGCCAGCAGCCAAGATCTGGGGGTAACCGAAGAAGCTTTCTTT.

This chain connects TRBV12-5 to TRBJ1-1, with 9 bases identical to TRBD1. V lost 1 base, J lost 6 bases, and 6 bases stayed unmatched. CDR3 length: 15 amino acids. Germline values: CDR1 LGHNT, CDR2 FRNRAP. The CDR3, as DNA: TGTGCTAGTGGTTTGGACAGGGGGCGGGAGGCTGAAGCTTTCTTT. This translates into CASGLDRGREAEAFF. The full variable domain, rest sourced from reference TRBV12-5 and TRBJ1-1, is DARVTQTPRHKVTEMGQEVTMRCQPILGHNTVFWYRQTMMQGLELLAYFRNRAPLDDSGMPKDRFSAEMPDATLATLKIQPSEPRDSAVYFCASGLDRGREAEAFFGQGTRLTVV.

This chain uses TRBV7-9 with TRBJ1-1, with 7 bases matching TRBD1. Germline loops: CDR1 SEHNR, CDR2 FQNEAQ (reference sequence). Trimming cost V 6 bases and J 0 bases; bases outside gene matches: 13. There are 17 residues in the CDR3. The CDR3, as DNA: TGTGCCAGCAGAGGAAGGGAAAGGGACAGCCTGAACACTGAAGCTTTCTTT. Translation: CASRGRERDSLNTEAFF.

This sequence joins TRBV5-5 and TRBJ1-4; weak D call: TRBD1 (5 bases). From germline, CDR1 is SGHKS and CDR2 YYEKEE (reference sequence). V was cut by 1 base and J by 0 bases, with 10 bases left in between. CDR3 length equals 16 residues. CDR3 in amino acids: CASSLQSGATNEKLFF. The CDR3 DNA reads as TGTGCCAGCAGCTTGCAATCGGGGGCAACTAATGAAAAACTGTTTTTT.